A selection of T cell receptor beta chains follows, all from one sample in a study of response to subunit inactivated influenza vaccine. Each CDR3 protein is one row after TCRdb ran MiXCR on the RT-PCR reads. The top ten hold around 7.6% of the sample, which has roughly 670,000 distinct CDR3 sequences, around 13% seen once. The sequences come from PBMCs from blood, collected less than 15 days before vaccination. Every receptor here comes from a man aged 50 to 60 who received an inactivated influenza vaccine. CDR3s include the opening cysteine and the closing phenylalanine or tryptophan. Fields, in order: V gene, CDR3 protein.

TRBV12-3/TRBV12-4 CASSPRPRGETQYF
TRBV4-3 CASSQDLTSRTGDEQFF
TRBV20-1 CSARVGWEQFF
TRBV25-1 CASSGTSGRVGEQFF
TRBV9 CASSVGYEQYF
TRBV6-5 CASSYRGTGYKNTEAFF
TRBV28 CASSPPKVTGELFF
TRBV27 CASSLSARLAGGDEQFF
TRBV24-1 CATGGLGNEQFF
TRBV4-1 CASRRSSYNSPLHF
TRBV6-5 CASSYSGGANYGYTF
TRBV4-2 CASSQDQGESNSPLHF
TRBV5-1 CASSLNSGEQFF
TRBV4-3 CASSQVWTGNYGYTF
TRBV20-1 CSARGRPGTGKDQPQHF
TRBV7-9 CASSDATDGYTF
TRBV11-2 CASSPDRDYGYTF
TRBV2 CASRRTGGPYDEQFF
TRBV29-1 CSVEGRATDTQYF
TRBV5-6 CASSLSAGRSETQYF
TRBV20-1 CSARGTSASNEQFF
TRBV4-2 CASSRRASGSADTQYF
TRBV28 CASSFGQTIYGYTF
TRBV12-3/TRBV12-4 CASSLGDRGRAEAFF
TRBV7-2 CASSLRGTSFNEQFF
TRBV12-3/TRBV12-4 CASSLAEGYGYTF
TRBV15 CATSRDRDLEQYF
TRBV4-3 CASSQEPAGKSYEQYF
TRBV9 CASSFGQGLYNEQFF